The 29 T cell receptor beta chains listed next were all sequenced from one sample in a study of cytomegalovirus exposure and HLA in healthy donors (dated by TCRdb to the late 2010s). The library was generated by the immunoSEQ multiplex PCR assay. This immuneACCESS table, as held by TCRdb, lists in-frame sequences with V and J called but not all clones. Of the missing ones, under half trace to an unresolved V gene in checked studies; the others have no known cause. For this sample the table gives fewer than 55,000 clones, of which roughly 93% were detected only once. Of the sample, 1.4% to 1.5% is held by the ten largest clones. The material sequenced was PBMCs. These receptors were obtained from a man between 18 and 29 years old in good health and CMV-seronegative.

This chain uses TRBV27 with TRBJ1-1; TRBD1 might be the D (6 bases). V was shortened by 6 bases and J by 11 bases, with 19 bases between the two germline ends. The germline V gene has CDR1 MNHEY and CDR2 SMNVEV (reference sequence). CDR3 length: 13 residues. The CDR3 reads CASRPHTTGFAFF. Written as DNA, the CDR3 is TGTGCCAGCAGACCCCATACTACAGGGTTCGCTTTCTTT.

Written as DNA, the CDR3 is TGTGCCAGCAGACGATCGTGGGACAGGCTCTACGAGCAGTACTTC. It yields the protein CASRRSWDRLYEQYF. V usage is TRBV27 and J usage is TRBJ2-7; TRBD1 matches at 8 bases. The CDR3 sequence is 15 residues long. Per germline, CDR1 MNHEY and CDR2 SMNVEV (reference sequence). Trimming cost V 6 bases and J 3 bases; bases outside gene matches: 10.

The CDR3 is CASVGQPNQPQHF. CDR3 nucleotides: TGTGCCAGCGTTGGACAGCCCAATCAGCCCCAGCATTTT. The chain links TRBV6-1 to TRBJ1-5, with a possible D match to TRBD1 (6 bases). The germline V gene encodes CDR1 MNHNS and CDR2 SASEGT. This CDR3 region has 13 residues. The germline V and J ends were trimmed by 8 bases and 3 bases, with 11 bases remaining between them.

This chain connects TRBV4-3 to TRBJ2-1, with TRBD2 identical over 11 bases. This CDR3 spans 18 amino acids. J lost 9 bases, V lost 0 bases, and 13 bases had no gene match. Looked up from germline, CDR1 is LGHNA and CDR2 is YSLEER. CDR3 DNA sequence: TGCGCCAGCAGCCAAGATAATGGGCCGGGACTAGCGGTTACTGAGCAGTTCTTC. It encodes CASSQDNGPGLAVTEQFF.

The chain has TRBV4-3 and TRBJ1-2; a weak D match, TRBD1 (5 bases). V was pared by 2 bases and J by 4 bases, with 11 bases between. Germline loops: CDR1 LGHNA, CDR2 YSLEER. CDR3 length: 14 amino acids. CDR3 in amino acids: CASSQNGGGYGYTF. The CDR3 nucleotides are TGCGCCAGCAGCCAAAATGGGGGAGGCTATGGCTACACCTTC.

The CDR3 loop is CASIRRSREGHRQPQHF. The CDR3 DNA sequence: TGTGCCAGCATTCGTCGGTCGAGAGAGGGACATCGACAGCCCCAGCATTTT. The V and J genes are TRBV6-4 and TRBJ1-5, with D perhaps matching TRBD1 (6 bases). Germline CDR1 and CDR2: MRHNA and SNTAGT. V was clipped by 7 bases and J by 7 bases, with 26 bases between them. The length of the CDR3 is 17 residues.

CDR3 region: CASSEGWEGNQPQHF. The CDR3 nucleotides are TGTGCCAGCAGTGAAGGTTGGGAGGGCAATCAGCCCCAGCATTTT. This chain joins TRBV6-1 and TRBJ1-5; D gene ambiguous. The V gene lost 1 base and the J gene lost 2 bases, with 9 bases spanning the gap. The CDR3 totals 15 residues. Germline V CDR1 and CDR2: MNHNS, SASEGT.

This clone was seen only once. The chain employs TRBV7-9 and TRBJ1-1, with D uncertain. The CDR3 spans 12 residues. In germline, CDR1 is SEHNR, CDR2 FQNEAQ (reference sequence). Trimming took 1 base from V and 5 from J, leaving 5 bases between them. The CDR3 bases are TGTGCCAGCAGCTTAGGGGAGACTGAAGCTTTCTTT. Translation gives CASSLGETEAFF.

A single count supports this clone. The chain is built from TRBV5-1 and TRBJ2-7; TRBD1 aligns across 8 bases. The J segment lost 5 bases and the V segment lost 2 bases, leaving 3 bases of the junction unmatched. Germline lookup yields CDR1 SGHRS and CDR2 YFSETQ. CDR3 length: 13 residues. Here the CDR3 DNA reads TGCGCCAGCAGCTTTGACAGGGGAAACGAGCAGTACTTC. Translating it yields CASSFDRGNEQYF.

This chain joins TRBV11-3 and TRBJ2-7, with D perhaps TRBD2 (5 bases). The CDR3 length is 14 residues. With 5 bases removed from V and 7 bases from J, the gap between germline ends came to 18 bases. CDR1 is SGHNT and CDR2 is YENEEA in the germline V gene. The CDR3 DNA follows: TGTGCCAGCAGCCCCCGAGGGCAGGTATTGGAGCAGTACTTC. Residues: CASSPRGQVLEQYF.

The J gene is TRBJ2-3, the V gene TRBV10-2, with 9 bases fitting TRBD1. This CDR3 comprises 18 residues. Trimming at V came to 2 bases and at J to 0 bases, leaving 9 bases not matched to a gene. Germline V gives CDR1 WSHSY, CDR2 SAAADI. The CDR3: CASSEGRDREWSTDTQYF. The CDR3 region has the DNA TGCGCCAGCAGTGAGGGTCGGGACAGGGAGTGGAGCACAGATACGCAGTATTTT.

As DNA, the CDR3 is TGTGCCAGCAGCTTCAGGGGGTATCAGCCCCAGCATTTT. It specifies CASSFRGYQPQHF. The chain has TRBV13 and TRBJ1-5, with TRBD1 identical over 7 bases. This CDR3 region has 13 residues. Unmatched junction bases numbered 1, after V lost 3 bases and J lost 5 bases. CDR1 and CDR2 (germline): PRHDT, FYEKMQ (reference sequence).

The rearrangement links TRBV30 to TRBJ2-7; 8 bases are a match to TRBD2. The junction had 4 bases not matched to a gene; V was cut back by 3 bases and J by 3 bases. The germline CDR1 and CDR2 sequences are GTSNPN and SVGIG (reference sequence). The CDR3 is 13 amino acids. CDR3 in amino acids: CAWSPGRDYEQYF. In DNA form, the CDR3 reads TGTGCCTGGAGCCCCGGGAGGGACTACGAGCAGTACTTC.

V usage is TRBV19 and J usage is TRBJ1-5, with TRBD1 identical over 10 bases. Germline V CDR1 and CDR2: LNHDA, SQIVND (reference sequence). With 5 bases clipped from V and 6 bases from J, the junction kept 10 bases outside the gene matches. The CDR3 totals 16 residues. The DNA of the CDR3 is TGTGCCAGTAGTCCAACCGGGGGACAGGGGCCTCAGCCCCAGCATTTT. Translating gives CASSPTGGQGPQPQHF.

This chain connects TRBV5-1 to TRBJ2-3, with 7 nucleotides matching TRBD2. The V gene's germline CDR1 is SGHRS and CDR2 YFSETQ. The ends lost 2 bases at V and 0 bases at J; junction bases unmatched: 3. The CDR3 totals 15 residues. The DNA of the CDR3 is TGCGCCAGCAGCTTTCGACTAGCTAGCACAGATACGCAGTATTTT. Amino acids: CASSFRLASTDTQYF.

In this sample, this clone turned up once. This rearrangement joins TRBV9 to TRBJ2-1; D unresolved. The V and J ends lost 0 bases and 9 bases respectively, with 10 bases between them. This CDR3 is built from 13 residues. Germline assignment: CDR1 SGDLS and CDR2 YYNGEE. In DNA form, the CDR3 reads TGTGCCAGCAGCGTAGTAGGTAGCAGTGAGCAGTTCTTC. Its translation: CASSVVGSSEQFF.

The chain carries TRBV11-2 and TRBJ2-4, with 7 bases fitting TRBD1. Germline values: CDR1 SGHAT, CDR2 FQNNGV. J was trimmed by 13 bases and V by 3 bases; bases with no gene match: 9. The CDR3 extends over 13 amino acids. In DNA form, the CDR3 reads TGTGCCAGCAGCTTCCCCGGGACAGCGACACAGTACTTC. It is translated as CASSFPGTATQYF.

The rearrangement uses TRBV5-1 and TRBJ1-2; D might be TRBD1 (6 bases). The CDR3 length is 14 residues. Germline V gene lookup returns CDR1 SGHRS and CDR2 YFSETQ. The ends were cut back, 4 bases at V and 3 bases at J, with 13 bases in the middle. The CDR3 region is CASSTLTGDYGYTF. The CDR3 nucleotides read TGCGCCAGCAGCACGCTGACAGGAGACTATGGCTACACCTTC.

The chain has TRBV29-1 and TRBJ2-1, with 8 bases matching TRBD2. CDR1 SQVTM and CDR2 ANQGSEA come from the germline V gene. V was pared by 3 bases and J by 9 bases, with 10 bases of the junction left unmatched. This CDR3 is 14 amino acids long. CDR3 residues: CSVDREGLQTEQFF. The DNA for the CDR3 is TGCAGCGTTGATCGGGAGGGGTTACAAACTGAGCAGTTCTTC.

The V gene is TRBV29-1, the J gene TRBJ2-7; the match to TRBD1 covers 7 bases. Germline loops: CDR1 SQVTM, CDR2 ANQGSEA. This CDR3 has 12 amino acids. Trimming cost V 4 bases and J 5 bases; bases outside gene matches: 5. CDR3 protein: CSVVRDSHEQYF. In nucleotides, the CDR3 is TGCAGCGTTGTTAGGGACAGTCACGAGCAGTACTTC.

The gene calls are TRBV19 and TRBJ2-1; D perhaps matches TRBD2 (5 bases). The germline V and J ends were trimmed by 5 bases and 0 bases, with 14 bases remaining between them. Germline CDR1 reads LNHDA; CDR2 reads SQIVND (reference sequence). The CDR3 extends over 16 amino acids. In DNA, the CDR3 is TGTGCCAGTAGTTTGTTTAGCGCAAGCTCCTACAATGAGCAGTTCTTC. Amino acid sequence: CASSLFSASSYNEQFF.

The sample holds one count of this clone. The CDR3 DNA follows: TGTGCCAGCACGGGGGGGGGAGTAGCGGGAGTAACAGAGACCCAGTACTTC. This gives the protein CASTGGGVAGVTETQYF. The rearrangement joins TRBV28 to TRBJ2-5; 9 nucleotides line up with TRBD2. Germline V lookup: CDR1 MDHEN, CDR2 SYDVKM. The V gene end was trimmed by 7 bases and the J gene end by 4 bases; junction bases not matched to a gene: 16. The CDR3 totals 17 residues.

This sequence joins TRBV7-2 and TRBJ2-1; 9 positions agree with TRBD2. CDR1 and CDR2 (germline): SGHTA, FQGNSA. Trimming removed 2 bases from V and 0 bases from J; junction bases left unmatched: 2. The CDR3 loop spans 16 amino acids. CDR3 sequence reads: CASSLLGLASYNEQFF. The CDR3, as DNA: TGTGCCAGCAGCTTATTGGGACTAGCCTCCTACAATGAGCAGTTCTTC.

V and J are TRBV2 and TRBJ2-7; no clear D gene. Looked up from germline, CDR1 is SNHLY and CDR2 is FYNNEI. Deletions cut 2 bases from V and 2 bases from J, with 4 bases between. The CDR3 runs to 12 residues. Written as DNA, the CDR3 is TGTGCCAGCAGTGAACAGACCTACGAGCAGTACTTC. It encodes CASSEQTYEQYF. Looking up the rest from reference TRBV2 and TRBJ2-7 gives the full variable domain: EPEVTQTPSHQVTQMGQEVILRCVPISNHLYFYWYRQILGQKVEFLVSFYNNEISEKSEIFDDQFSVERPDGSNFTLKIRSTKLEDSAMYFCASSEQTYEQYFGPGTRLTVT.

The chain combines TRBV28 with TRBJ2-7; 9 bases line up with TRBD1. This CDR3 region has 15 residues. Looked up from germline, CDR1 is MDHEN and CDR2 is SYDVKM. The V gene end was trimmed by 6 bases and the J gene end by 3 bases; junction bases not matched to a gene: 9. CDR3 residues: CASRPPPTGGYEQYF. In DNA form, the CDR3 reads TGTGCCAGCAGGCCCCCCCCGACAGGGGGCTACGAGCAGTACTTC. The full variable domain, completed using reference TRBV28 and TRBJ2-7, is DVKVTQSSRYLVKRTGEKVFLECVQDMDHENMFWYRQDPGLGLRLIYFSYDVKMKEKGDIPEGYSVSREKKERFSLILESASTNQTSMYLCASRPPPTGGYEQYFGPGTRLTVT.

V is TRBV2 and J is TRBJ1-1, with no clear D. Germline V CDR1 and CDR2: SNHLY, FYNNEI. The CDR3 loop spans 13 amino acids. V dropped 6 bases and J dropped 2 bases, with 10 bases sitting between them. CDR3 amino acids: CASRLQHNTEAFF. The CDR3 nucleotides are TGTGCCAGCAGGTTACAGCACAACACTGAAGCTTTCTTT.

The chain is built from TRBV7-9 and TRBJ2-7, with no clear D. Germline lookup yields CDR1 SEHNR and CDR2 FQNEAQ (reference sequence). V was clipped by 4 bases and J by 3 bases, with 7 bases between them. The CDR3 has 12 residues. The CDR3: CASSSHNYEQYF. Written as DNA, the CDR3 is TGTGCCAGCAGCTCTCACAACTACGAGCAGTACTTC.

This chain links TRBV28 with TRBJ2-7; D uncertain. Trimming pared 6 bases from V and 7 bases from J, leaving 7 bases between. Germline V gene lookup returns CDR1 MDHEN and CDR2 SYDVKM. The CDR3 is 10 residues long. DNA of the CDR3: TGTGCCAGCAGCCGCGCGGAGCAGTACTTC. It encodes CASSRAEQYF.

The chain carries TRBV25-1 and TRBJ2-7; D perhaps matches TRBD2 (6 bases). Germline values: CDR1 MGHDK, CDR2 SYGVNS. The length of the CDR3 is 14 residues. The V gene lost 4 bases and the J gene lost 7 bases, with 17 bases spanning the gap. The CDR3 loop reads CASSARFAAGEQYF. As DNA, the CDR3 is TGTGCCAGCAGTGCACGGTTCGCGGCGGGGGAGCAGTACTTC.